The rows below give T cell receptor beta chains drawn from one sample of a study of follicular helper T cells after annual influenza vaccination. Produced via immunoSEQ multiplex PCR; TCRdb's table is partial and in-frame only. The table shows about 9,900 clones, with 65% to 85% occurring only once. Material: CXCR5- memory CD4+ T cells sorted from blood, obtained 7 days after influenza vaccination. The receptors shown here come from an adult who received the influenza vaccine. Both conserved end residues are part of each CDR3. A D gene is named only where the DNA matches it firmly. Clone size is shown for a subset of rows, as once, few, many or a class of expanded clone.

TGTGCCAGCAGTAACGCCTTCGGGAACACTGAAGCTTTCTTT	CASSNAFGNTEAFF	TRBV6-5	few	TRBJ1-1	NA
TGTGCCAGCAGTGAAGTAAAGCGGGGGGGCACAGATACGCAGTATTTT	CASSEVKRGGTDTQYF	TRBV6-1	NA	TRBJ2-3	TRBD2
TGTGCCAGCAGCCGTCGAAGCGGCCTTTACAATGAGCAGTTCTTC	CASSRRSGLYNEQFF	TRBV7-2	NA	TRBJ2-1	NA
TGTGCCAGCAGCCCCCCCTGGGAGGATAGCGGGGGGCTGAGCACAGATACGCAGTATTTT	CASSPPWEDSGGLSTDTQYF	TRBV7-6	NA	TRBJ2-3	TRBD2
TGTGCCATCAGTGAGTCCTTGACTAGCGGGAGTAGAACAGATACGCAGTATTTT	CAISESLTSGSRTDTQYF	TRBV10-3	NA	TRBJ2-3	TRBD2
TGTGCCAGCAGTTTAAGGGGACAGGGGGTCGGGTACACCTTC	CASSLRGQGVGYTF	TRBV28	NA	TRBJ1-2	TRBD1
TGCGCCAGCAGACTTGGGAGGCAGGGGGGCAATGAGCAGTTCTTC	CASRLGRQGGNEQFF	TRBV5-1	NA	TRBJ2-1	NA
TGTGCCAGCAGCTCGGACAGGAGTGAGCAGTTCTTC	CASSSDRSEQFF	TRBV28	NA	TRBJ2-1	TRBD1
TGTGCCAGCTCGCGGGGGGGAGCTGAAGCTTTCTTT	CASSRGGAEAFF	TRBV18	NA	TRBJ1-1	NA
TGTGCCAGCAGTGAATATCGGGTGCAAGAGACCCAGTACTTC	CASSEYRVQETQYF	TRBV6-1	NA	TRBJ2-5	NA
TGTGCCAGTAGTCTCTCGGGGGGAAGCAATCAGCCCCAGCATTTT	CASSLSGGSNQPQHF	TRBV19	NA	TRBJ1-5	NA
TGTGCCAGCAGCTCCAGGACCGCAACTAATGAAAAACTGTTTTTT	CASSSRTATNEKLFF	TRBV5-5	NA	TRBJ1-4	NA
TGTGCCAGCAGTTACGCCGACTTGAACACCGGGGAGCTGTTTTTT	CASSYADLNTGELFF	TRBV6-6	NA	TRBJ2-2	NA
TGTGCCAGTAGTAACCCGGGCCTTGCAACTAATGAAAAACTGTTTTTT	CASSNPGLATNEKLFF	TRBV19	NA	TRBJ1-4	NA
TGTGCCAGCAGCCGCCCCGGCTACGAGCAGTACTTC	CASSRPGYEQYF	TRBV7-2	NA	TRBJ2-7	NA
TGTGCCATCAGTGCGGCTAGCGGGGGTGCTAGCACAGATACGCAGTATTTT	CAISAASGGASTDTQYF	TRBV10-3	NA	TRBJ2-3	TRBD2
TGTGCCAGCTCACAAACCAGAGAGGGGGCGGTGGGCAATGAGCAGTTCTTC	CASSQTREGAVGNEQFF	TRBV18	NA	TRBJ2-1	TRBD1
TGCGCCAGCAGCTTGGGAGACGGCAATTCACCCCTCCACTTT	CASSLGDGNSPLHF	TRBV5-1	NA	TRBJ1-6	NA
TGTGCCAGCAGTCTTCTTGACTTAACTAATGAAAAACTGTTTTTT	CASSLLDLTNEKLFF	TRBV28	NA	TRBJ1-4	NA
TGCAGCGTTGCTGGCCCCGGAGAAAATTCACCCCTCCACTTT	CSVAGPGENSPLHF	TRBV29-1	once	TRBJ1-6	NA
TGCAGCGTTGCCGGTCCTTACGAGCAGTACTTC	CSVAGPYEQYF	TRBV29-1	once	TRBJ2-7	NA
TGTGCCAGCAGCTTTAGTTCTGGTAGCGGAGCACAACGGAACACTGAAGCTTTCTTT	CASSFSSGSGAQRNTEAFF	TRBV5-5	NA	TRBJ1-1	NA
TGTGCCAGCAGCTTCTCCAGGGGTAGCTACGAGCAGTACTTC	CASSFSRGSYEQYF	TRBV7-9	few	TRBJ2-7	NA
TGTGCCATGGGGGACACCCAAGAGACCCAGTACTTC	CAMGDTQETQYF	TRBV10-3	NA	TRBJ2-5	NA
TGTGCCAGCAGCCGGGACAGGAACTCCTACGAGCAGTACTTC	CASSRDRNSYEQYF	TRBV11-2	few	TRBJ2-7	TRBD1
TGTGCCAGCAGCGTAGTAGGGGACGGGAACACTGAAGCTTTCTTT	CASSVVGDGNTEAFF	TRBV9	NA	TRBJ1-1	NA
TGTGCCAGCAGTGAAACCGGCAGGAGCAGGTTTGGCTACACCTTC	CASSETGRSRFGYTF	TRBV6-1	NA	TRBJ1-2	NA
TGTGCCAGCAACAACAGGGGGCACACCGGGGAGCTGTTTTTT	CASNNRGHTGELFF	TRBV5-5	few	TRBJ2-2	TRBD1
TGCGCCAGCAGCGCCAGCACAGATACGCAGTATTTT	CASSASTDTQYF	TRBV5-1	once	TRBJ2-3	NA
TGTGCCAGCAGCTTAGGAGGGTGGGAGCCCCAGCATTTT	CASSLGGWEPQHF	TRBV7-2	NA	TRBJ1-5	NA
TGCAGTGCCCTAGGGACGTATACGCAGTATTTT	CSALGTYTQYF	TRBV20-1	NA	TRBJ2-3	NA